The present TCR beta chain was sequenced within a study of blood T cell repertoires in COVID-19. TCRdb's copy holds only in-frame clones and misses some; the assay was immunoSEQ multiplex PCR. The data hold 100,000 to 150,000 clones, with about three quarters observed a single time. CDR1 is GTSNPN and CDR2 is SVGIG in the germline V gene (reference sequence). CDR3 length equals 14 residues. Between the trimmed V and J ends, which lost 8 bases and 2 bases, there was a span of 19 bases. In its sample, this clone was seen a few times. This chain uses TRBV30 with TRBJ2-7; D perhaps matches TRBD2 (5 bases). The TCR sequence derives from a human donor with acute or convalescent COVID-19. The donor label of this sample is uncertain. The specimen sequenced was peripheral blood. The CDR3 nucleotides are TGTGCCGGCGACCACCTCGGGATTACCTACGAGCAGTACTTC. Protein product: CAGDHLGITYEQYF.